This T cell receptor beta chain originates from a study of control samples from healthy donors and cancer patients. This table comes from immunoSEQ multiplex PCR, and its TCRdb copy is limited to in-frame clones, with some not included. Of under 150,000 clones in the sample, 80% to 90% are singletons; the top ten hold around 1.2%. The germline V and J ends were trimmed by 2 bases and 4 bases, with 9 bases remaining between them. The CDR3 is 13 amino acids. Per germline, CDR1 SGHRS and CDR2 YFSETQ. The rearrangement uses TRBV5-1 and TRBJ2-5; no definite D call. The clonotype comes from a woman aged 50 to 60 with colorectal cancer. Sequenced material: PBMCs. The CDR3 spells CASSLDIGETQYF. The DNA for the CDR3 is TGCGCCAGCAGCTTAGACATTGGAGAGACCCAGTACTTC. Looking up the rest from reference TRBV5-1 and TRBJ2-5 gives the full variable domain: KAGVTQTPRYLIKTRGQQVTLSCSPISGHRSVSWYQQTPGQGLQFLFEYFSETQRNKGNFPGRFSGRQFSNSRSEMNVSTLELGDSALYLCASSLDIGETQYFGPGTRLLVL.